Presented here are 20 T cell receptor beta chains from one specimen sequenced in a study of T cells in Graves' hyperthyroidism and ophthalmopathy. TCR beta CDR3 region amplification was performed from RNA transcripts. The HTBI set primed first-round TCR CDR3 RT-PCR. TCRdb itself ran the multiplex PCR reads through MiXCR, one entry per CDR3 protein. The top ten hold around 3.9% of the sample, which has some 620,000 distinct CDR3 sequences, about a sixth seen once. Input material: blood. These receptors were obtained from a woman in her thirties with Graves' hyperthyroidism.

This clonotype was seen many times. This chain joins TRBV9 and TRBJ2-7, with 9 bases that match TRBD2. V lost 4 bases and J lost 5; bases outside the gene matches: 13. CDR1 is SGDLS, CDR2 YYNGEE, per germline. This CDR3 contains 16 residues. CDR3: CASSLLGREGRNEQYF. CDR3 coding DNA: TGTGCCAGCAGCCTCCTGGGGCGGGAGGGCCGGAACGAGCAGTACTTC.

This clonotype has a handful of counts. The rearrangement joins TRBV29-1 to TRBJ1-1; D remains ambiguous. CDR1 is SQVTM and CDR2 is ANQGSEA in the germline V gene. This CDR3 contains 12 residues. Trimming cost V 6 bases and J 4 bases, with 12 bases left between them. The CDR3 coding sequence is TGCAGCGTCCACCCCTGGGGCACTGAAGCTTTCTTT. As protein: CSVHPWGTEAFF.

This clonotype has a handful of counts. CDR3 in amino acids: CASSLAPRNYEQYF. Here the CDR3 DNA reads TGTGCCAGCAGCTTAGCGCCCCGGAACTACGAGCAGTACTTC. This chain joins TRBV7-9 and TRBJ2-7; D unclear. The germline V gene has CDR1 SEHNR and CDR2 FQNEAQ (reference sequence). Trimming cost V 0 bases and J 3 bases, with 9 bases left between them. There are 14 residues in the CDR3.

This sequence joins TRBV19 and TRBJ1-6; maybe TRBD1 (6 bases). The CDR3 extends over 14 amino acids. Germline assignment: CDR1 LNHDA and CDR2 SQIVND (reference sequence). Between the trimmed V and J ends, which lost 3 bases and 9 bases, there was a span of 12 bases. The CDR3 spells CASSMGAGSSPLHF. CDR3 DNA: TGTGCCAGTAGTATGGGGGCCGGGAGTTCACCCCTCCACTTT.

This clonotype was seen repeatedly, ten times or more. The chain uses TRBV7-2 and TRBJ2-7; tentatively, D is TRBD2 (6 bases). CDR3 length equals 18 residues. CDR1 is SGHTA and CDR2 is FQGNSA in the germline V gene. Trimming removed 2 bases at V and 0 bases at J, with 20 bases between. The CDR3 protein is CASSLWASWRDPSYEQYF. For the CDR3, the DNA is TGTGCCAGCAGCTTATGGGCGAGTTGGCGGGACCCCTCCTACGAGCAGTACTTC.

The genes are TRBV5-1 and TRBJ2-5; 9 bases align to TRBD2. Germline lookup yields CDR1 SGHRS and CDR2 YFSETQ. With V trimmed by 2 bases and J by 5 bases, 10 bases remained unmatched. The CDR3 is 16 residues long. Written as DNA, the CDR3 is TGCGCCAGCAGCTTCACCGGGACTAGCTTTTTTGAGACCCAGTACTTC. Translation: CASSFTGTSFFETQYF.

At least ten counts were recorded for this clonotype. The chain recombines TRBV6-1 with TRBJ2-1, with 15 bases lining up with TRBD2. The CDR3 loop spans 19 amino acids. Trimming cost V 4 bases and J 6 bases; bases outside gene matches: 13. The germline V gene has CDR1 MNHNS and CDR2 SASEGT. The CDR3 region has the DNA TGTGCCAGCAGTGCCAGCGGACTAGCGGGAGGGAGCGTTCGCAATGAGCAGTTCTTC. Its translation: CASSASGLAGGSVRNEQFF.

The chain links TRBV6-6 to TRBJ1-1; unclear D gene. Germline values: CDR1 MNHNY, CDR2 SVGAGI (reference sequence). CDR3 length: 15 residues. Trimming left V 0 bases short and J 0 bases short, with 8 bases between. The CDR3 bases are TGTGCCAGCAGTTACTCAGTTGAGCTGAACACTGAAGCTTTCTTT. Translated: CASSYSVELNTEAFF.

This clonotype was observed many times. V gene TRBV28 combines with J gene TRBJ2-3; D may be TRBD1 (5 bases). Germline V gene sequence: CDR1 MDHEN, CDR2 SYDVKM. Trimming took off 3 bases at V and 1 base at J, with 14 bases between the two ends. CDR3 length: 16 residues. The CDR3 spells CASSFPQGGGTDTQYF. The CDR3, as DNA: TGTGCCAGCAGTTTCCCGCAGGGCGGCGGCACAGATACGCAGTATTTT.

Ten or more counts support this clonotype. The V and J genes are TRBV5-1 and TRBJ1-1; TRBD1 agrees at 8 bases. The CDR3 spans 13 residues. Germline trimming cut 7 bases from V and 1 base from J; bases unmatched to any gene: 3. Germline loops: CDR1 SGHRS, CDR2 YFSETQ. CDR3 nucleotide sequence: TGCGCCAGCCGACAGGGGCAGAACACTGAAGCTTTCTTT. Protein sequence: CASRQGQNTEAFF.

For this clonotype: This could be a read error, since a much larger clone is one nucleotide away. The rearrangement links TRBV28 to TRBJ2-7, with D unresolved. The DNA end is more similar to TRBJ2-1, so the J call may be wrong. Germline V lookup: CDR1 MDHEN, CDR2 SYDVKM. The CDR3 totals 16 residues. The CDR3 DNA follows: TGTGCCAGCAGAGGGCCTCGGCTATCCTCAACCTACGAGCAGTTCTTC. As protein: CASRGPRLSSTYEQFF.

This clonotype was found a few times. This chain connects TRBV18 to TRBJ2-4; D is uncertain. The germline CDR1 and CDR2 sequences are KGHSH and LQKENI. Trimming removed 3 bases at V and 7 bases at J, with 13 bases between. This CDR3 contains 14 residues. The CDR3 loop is CASSPFRDSNIQYF. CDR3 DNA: TGTGCCAGCTCACCGTTTAGGGATTCGAACATTCAGTACTTC. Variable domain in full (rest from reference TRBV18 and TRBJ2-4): NAGVMQNPRHLVRRRGQEARLRCSPMKGHSHVYWYRQLPEEGLKFMVYLQKENIIDESGMPKERFSAEFPKEGPSILRIQQVVRGDSAAYFCASSPFRDSNIQYFGAGTRLSVL.

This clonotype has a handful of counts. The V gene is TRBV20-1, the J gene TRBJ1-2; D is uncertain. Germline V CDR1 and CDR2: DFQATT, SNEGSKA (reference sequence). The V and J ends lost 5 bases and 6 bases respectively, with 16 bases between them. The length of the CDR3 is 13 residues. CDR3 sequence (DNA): TGCAGTGCTCCCGTGACGGAACGCAATGGCTACACCTTC. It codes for CSAPVTERNGYTF.

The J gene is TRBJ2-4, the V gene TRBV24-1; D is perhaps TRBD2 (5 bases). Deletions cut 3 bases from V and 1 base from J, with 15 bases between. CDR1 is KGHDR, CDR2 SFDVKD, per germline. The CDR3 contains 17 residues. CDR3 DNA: TGTGCCACCAGTGATGAGCGGTTAAGGGTCGCCAAAAACATTCAGTACTTC. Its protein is CATSDERLRVAKNIQYF.

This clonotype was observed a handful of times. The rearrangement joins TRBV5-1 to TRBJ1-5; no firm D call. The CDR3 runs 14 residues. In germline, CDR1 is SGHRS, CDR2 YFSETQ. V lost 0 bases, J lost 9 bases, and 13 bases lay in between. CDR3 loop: CASSLGDGSLPQHF. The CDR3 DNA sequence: TGCGCCAGCAGCTTGGGTGACGGGTCACTGCCCCAGCATTTT.

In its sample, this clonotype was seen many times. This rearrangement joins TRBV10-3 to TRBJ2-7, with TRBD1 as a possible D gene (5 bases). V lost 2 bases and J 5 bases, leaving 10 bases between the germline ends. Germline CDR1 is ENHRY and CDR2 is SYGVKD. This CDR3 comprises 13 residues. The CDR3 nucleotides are TGTGCCATCAGTGAGAGGGGAAGCGACGAGCAGTACTTC. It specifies CAISERGSDEQYF.

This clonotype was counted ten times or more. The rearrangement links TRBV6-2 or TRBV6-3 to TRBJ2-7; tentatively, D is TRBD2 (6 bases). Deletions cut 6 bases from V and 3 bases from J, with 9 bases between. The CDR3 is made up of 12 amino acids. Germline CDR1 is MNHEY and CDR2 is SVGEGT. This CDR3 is CASRRGDYEQYF. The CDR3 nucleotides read TGTGCCAGCAGGCGGGGCGACTACGAGCAGTACTTC.

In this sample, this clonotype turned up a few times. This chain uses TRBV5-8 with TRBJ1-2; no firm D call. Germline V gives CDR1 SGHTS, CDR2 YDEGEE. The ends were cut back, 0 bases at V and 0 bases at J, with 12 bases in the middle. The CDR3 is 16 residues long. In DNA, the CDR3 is TGTGCCAGCAGCTTGGGGCAGGCCCGACCTAACTATGGCTACACCTTC. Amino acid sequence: CASSLGQARPNYGYTF.

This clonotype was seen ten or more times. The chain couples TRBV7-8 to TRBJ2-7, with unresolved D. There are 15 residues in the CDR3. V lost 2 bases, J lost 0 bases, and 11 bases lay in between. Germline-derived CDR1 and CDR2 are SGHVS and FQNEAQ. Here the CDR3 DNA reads TGTGCCAGCAGCTTACTAAGGGATACCTCCTACGAGCAGTACTTC. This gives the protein CASSLLRDTSYEQYF.

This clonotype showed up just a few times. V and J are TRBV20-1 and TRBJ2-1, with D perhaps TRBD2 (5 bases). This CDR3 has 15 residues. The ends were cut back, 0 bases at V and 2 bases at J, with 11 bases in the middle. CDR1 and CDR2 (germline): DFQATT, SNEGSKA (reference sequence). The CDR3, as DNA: TGCAGTGCTAGAGACACGGGGTACCCCTACAATGAGCAGTTCTTC. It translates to CSARDTGYPYNEQFF.